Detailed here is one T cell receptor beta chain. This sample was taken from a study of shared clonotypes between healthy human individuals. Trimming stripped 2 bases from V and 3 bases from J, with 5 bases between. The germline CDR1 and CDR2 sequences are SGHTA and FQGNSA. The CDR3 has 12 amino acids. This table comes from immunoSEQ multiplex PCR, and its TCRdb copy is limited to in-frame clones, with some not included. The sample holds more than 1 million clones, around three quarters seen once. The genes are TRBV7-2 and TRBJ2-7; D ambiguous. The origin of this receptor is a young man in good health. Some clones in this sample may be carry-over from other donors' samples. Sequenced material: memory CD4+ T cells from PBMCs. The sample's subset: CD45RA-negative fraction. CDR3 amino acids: CASSLPNYEQYF. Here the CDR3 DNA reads TGTGCCAGCAGCTTACCCAACTACGAGCAGTACTTC.